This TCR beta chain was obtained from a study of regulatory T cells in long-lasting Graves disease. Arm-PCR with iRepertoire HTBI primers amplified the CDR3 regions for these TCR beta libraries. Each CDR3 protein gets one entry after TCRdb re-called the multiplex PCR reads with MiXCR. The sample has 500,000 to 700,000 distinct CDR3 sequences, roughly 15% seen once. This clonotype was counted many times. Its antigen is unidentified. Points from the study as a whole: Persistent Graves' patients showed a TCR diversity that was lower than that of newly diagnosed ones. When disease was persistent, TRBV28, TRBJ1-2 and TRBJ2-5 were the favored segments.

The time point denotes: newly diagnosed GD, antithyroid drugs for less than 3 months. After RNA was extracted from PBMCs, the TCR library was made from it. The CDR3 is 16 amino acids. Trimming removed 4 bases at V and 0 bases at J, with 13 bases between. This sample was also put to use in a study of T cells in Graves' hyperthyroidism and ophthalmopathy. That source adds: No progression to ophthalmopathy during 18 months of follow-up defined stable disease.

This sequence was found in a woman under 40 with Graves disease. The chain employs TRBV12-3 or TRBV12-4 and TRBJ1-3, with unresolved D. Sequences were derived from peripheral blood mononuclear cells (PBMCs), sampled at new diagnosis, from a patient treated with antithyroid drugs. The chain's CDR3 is CASSSRTASSGNTIYF. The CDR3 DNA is TGTGCCAGCAGTTCTCGGACGGCCAGCTCTGGAAACACCATATATTTT.